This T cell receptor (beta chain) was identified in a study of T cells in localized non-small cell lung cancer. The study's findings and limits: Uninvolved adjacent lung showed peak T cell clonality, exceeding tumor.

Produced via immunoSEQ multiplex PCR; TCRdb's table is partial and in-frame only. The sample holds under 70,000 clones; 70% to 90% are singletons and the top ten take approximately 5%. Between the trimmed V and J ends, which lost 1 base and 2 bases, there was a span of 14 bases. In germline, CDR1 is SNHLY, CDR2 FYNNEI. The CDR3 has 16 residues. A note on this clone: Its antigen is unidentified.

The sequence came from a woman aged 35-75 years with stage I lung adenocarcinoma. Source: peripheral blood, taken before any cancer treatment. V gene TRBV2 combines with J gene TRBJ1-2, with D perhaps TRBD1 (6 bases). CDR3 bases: TGTGCCAGCAGTGAAGGGGTTGGGGGCCGGAACTATGGCTACACCTTC. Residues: CASSEGVGGRNYGYTF.